This T cell receptor (beta chain) was identified in a study of long-term antiretroviral therapy in people with HIV. Broader study findings: Comparison with controls showed narrower CDR3 length ranges in HIV repertoires.

At the survey level, the v3.0 immunoSEQ assay was run. The table came from immunoSEQ multiplex PCR; TCRdb's copy has only in-frame clones and leaves some out. This sample has around 20,000 clones, with roughly 84% found just once. Concerning this clone itself: Its antigen remains unidentified.

V was clipped by 1 base and J by 4 bases, with 7 bases between them. Germline V gene data show CDR1 as LNHNV and CDR2 as YYDKDF (reference sequence). The CDR3 covers 13 residues. The input for sequencing was unsorted PBMCs, taken 0.2 years before starting antiretroviral therapy. This receptor was taken from a man aged 18 to 30 with HIV. The V and J genes are TRBV15 and TRBJ1-1; unclear D gene. The CDR3 loop is CATSRVVSTEAFF. In nucleotides, the CDR3 is TGTGCCACCAGCAGAGTGGTGAGCACTGAAGCTTTCTTT.